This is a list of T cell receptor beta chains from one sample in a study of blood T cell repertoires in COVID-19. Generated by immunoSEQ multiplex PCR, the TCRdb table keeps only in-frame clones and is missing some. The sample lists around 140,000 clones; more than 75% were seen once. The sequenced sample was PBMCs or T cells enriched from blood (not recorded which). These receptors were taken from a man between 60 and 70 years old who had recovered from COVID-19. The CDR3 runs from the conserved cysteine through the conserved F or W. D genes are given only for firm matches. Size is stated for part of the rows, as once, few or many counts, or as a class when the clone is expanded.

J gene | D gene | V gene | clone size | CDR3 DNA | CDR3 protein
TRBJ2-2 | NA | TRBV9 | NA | TGTGCCAGCAGCGTATACAGTTTAAGGAGGCCCAACACCGGGGAGCTGTTTTTT | CASSVYSLRRPNTGELFF
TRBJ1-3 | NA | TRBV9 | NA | TGTGCCAGCAGCGTAGCAAAGGGGTCCGGAAACACCATATATTTT | CASSVAKGSGNTIYF
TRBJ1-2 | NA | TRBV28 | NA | TGTGCCAGCAGTCCATCGAGGGGCTACACCTTC | CASSPSRGYTF
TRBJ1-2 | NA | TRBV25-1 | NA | TGTGCCAGCAGCGTCACTTCTTCCTATGGCTACACCTTC | CASSVTSSYGYTF
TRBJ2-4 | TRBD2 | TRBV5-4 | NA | TGTGCCAGCAGCTACGGGGACGGGGGGGCCAGCGTTCAGTACTTC | CASSYGDGGASVQYF
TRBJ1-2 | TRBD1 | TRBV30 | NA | TGTGCCTGGAGTGCCCTCTTCGGACAGGGGGACACCTTC | CAWSALFGQGDTF
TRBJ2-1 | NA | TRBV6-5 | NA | TGTGCCAGCAGTTACCCCCCCAGTGAGCAGTTCTTC | CASSYPPSEQFF
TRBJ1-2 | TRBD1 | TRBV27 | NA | TGTGCCAGCAGTTTATTACAGGGGGCCCACTATGGCTACACCTTC | CASSLLQGAHYGYTF
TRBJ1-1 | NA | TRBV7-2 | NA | TGTGCCAGCCGCCGAGACAGGAACACTGAAGCTTTCTTT | CASRRDRNTEAFF
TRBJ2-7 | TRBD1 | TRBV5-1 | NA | TGCGCCAGCAGCGCGCAGCCAAACAGGGGTTCCTACGAGCAGTACTTC | CASSAQPNRGSYEQYF
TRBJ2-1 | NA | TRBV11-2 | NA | TGTGCCAGCAGCTTATCCGGGAGTCTATACAATGAGCAGTTCTTC | CASSLSGSLYNEQFF
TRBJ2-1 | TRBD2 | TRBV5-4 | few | TGTGCCAGCAGCGCCGGGACTAGCGATGAGCAGTTCTTC | CASSAGTSDEQFF
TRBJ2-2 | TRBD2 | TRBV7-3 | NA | TGTGCCAGCAGCCCGACTAGCGGGAGAAACACCGGGGAGCTGTTTTTT | CASSPTSGRNTGELFF
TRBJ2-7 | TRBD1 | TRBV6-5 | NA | TGTGCCAGCAGTCCCCGGACAGGGGGACACGAGCAGTACTTC | CASSPRTGGHEQYF
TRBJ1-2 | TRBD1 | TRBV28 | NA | TGTGCCAGCAGTTCTGCAGGGGGCGAAGCTAACTATGGCTACACCTTC | CASSSAGGEANYGYTF
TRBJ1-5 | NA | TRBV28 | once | TGTGCCAGCAGTTTGCCGGGGGAAAGTCAGCCCCAGCATTTT | CASSLPGESQPQHF
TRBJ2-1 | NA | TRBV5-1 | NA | TGCGCCAGCACCCGTTCGGCGGGGAACTACAATGAGCAGTTCTTC | CASTRSAGNYNEQFF
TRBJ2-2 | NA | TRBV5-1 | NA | TGCGCCAGCAGCTTGGTCGCGAACACCGGGGAGCTGTTTTTT | CASSLVANTGELFF
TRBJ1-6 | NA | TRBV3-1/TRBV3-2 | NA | TGTGCCAGCAGAACTCCTCCCGGGCCCCTCCACTTT | CASRTPPGPLHF
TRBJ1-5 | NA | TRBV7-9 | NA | TGTGCCAGCAGCTTAGCGCCTTCGGGACAGCCCCAGCATTTT | CASSLAPSGQPQHF
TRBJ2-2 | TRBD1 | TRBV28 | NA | TGTGCCAGCAGTCCCCGGGACAGCCGTAGGGCTCGGAGAAGTACCGGGGAGCTGTTTTTT | CASSPRDSRRARRSTGELFF
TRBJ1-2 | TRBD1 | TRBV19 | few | TGTGCCAGTAGTATCGGGACAGGGGACTACACCTTC | CASSIGTGDYTF
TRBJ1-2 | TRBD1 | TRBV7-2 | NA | TGTGCCAGCAGCTTCCGACAGGGAATGGGCTACACCTTC | CASSFRQGMGYTF
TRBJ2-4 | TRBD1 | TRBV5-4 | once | TGTGCCAGCGGGACAGGGGGGACCAAAAACATTCAGTACTTC | CASGTGGTKNIQYF
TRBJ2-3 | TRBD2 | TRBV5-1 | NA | TGCGCCAGCAGCTTGGGTAGCGGGGGGGCAGGTACGCAGTATTTT | CASSLGSGGAGTQYF
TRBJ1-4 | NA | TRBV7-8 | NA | TGTGCCAGCAGCCCCCGGGACACCACAACTAATGAAAAACTGTTTTTT | CASSPRDTTTNEKLFF
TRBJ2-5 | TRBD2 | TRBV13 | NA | TGTGCCAGCAGCACTGGATGGGCTAGCGGAAAACAAGAGACCCAGTACTTC | CASSTGWASGKQETQYF
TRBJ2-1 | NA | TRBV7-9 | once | TGTGCCAGCAGCTTGATGACAACTGAGCAGTTCTTC | CASSLMTTEQFF
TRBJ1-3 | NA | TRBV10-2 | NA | TGCGCCAGCAGTGTTCAACAGCCCGGAAACACCATATATTTT | CASSVQQPGNTIYF
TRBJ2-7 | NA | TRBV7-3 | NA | TGTGCCAGCAGCTTAACGAGCGGGCTTTCCTACGAGCAGTACTTC | CASSLTSGLSYEQYF
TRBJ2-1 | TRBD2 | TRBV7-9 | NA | TGTGCCAGCAGCCCTTTGACTAGCGGGTCGTACAATGAGCAGTTCTTC | CASSPLTSGSYNEQFF
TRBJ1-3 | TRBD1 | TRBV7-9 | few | TGTGCCAGCAGCCAACTAGGTTTTGGCAGGGGGTACGGAAACACCATATATTTT | CASSQLGFGRGYGNTIYF
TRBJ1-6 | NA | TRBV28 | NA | TGTGCCAGCAGCGGCCAGGGGACCGCAAGCTCCTATAATTCACCCCTCCACTTT | CASSGQGTASSYNSPLHF
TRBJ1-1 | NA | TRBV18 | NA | TGTGCCAGCTCACCAGTATTAGACACTGAAGCTTTCTTT | CASSPVLDTEAFF
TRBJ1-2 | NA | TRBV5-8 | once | TGTGCCAGCAGCCAAGTCGCCGCCTCCGGTAGCACCTTC | CASSQVAASGSTF
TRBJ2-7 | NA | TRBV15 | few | TGTGCCACCAGTAAGCGGACAGCCTACGAGCAGTACTTC | CATSKRTAYEQYF
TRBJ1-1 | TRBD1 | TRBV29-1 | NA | TGCAGCGCTCGGACAGGGGGTTTCACTGAAGCTTTCTTT | CSARTGGFTEAFF
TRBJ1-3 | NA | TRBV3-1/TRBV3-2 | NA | TGTGCCAGCAGCCCCCGACAGCGCGGAAACACCATATATTTT | CASSPRQRGNTIYF
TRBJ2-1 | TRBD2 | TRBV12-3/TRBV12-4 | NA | TGTGCCAGCAGTTTAAGCGGGAGCGGAAGAAAATTCTTC | CASSLSGSGRKFF
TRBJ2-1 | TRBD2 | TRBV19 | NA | TGTGCCAGTAGTAGGGGGGCTAGCGGGAGTGGGAATGAGCAGTTCTTC | CASSRGASGSGNEQFF
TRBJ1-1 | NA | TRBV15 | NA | TGTGCCACCAGCAGAGTTCTCGGGTTTCGAGCTTTCTTT | CATSRVLGFRAFF
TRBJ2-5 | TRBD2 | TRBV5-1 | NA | TGCGCCAGCAGCTTCAGTTTGTTAACCGGGGGGGCCCCGGAGATTGTGGAGACCCAGTACTTC | CASSFSLLTGGAPEIVETQYF
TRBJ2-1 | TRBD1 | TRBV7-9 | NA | TGTGCCAGCAGCTTAGGACAGGGGTCCCCCTACAATGAGCAGTTCTTC | CASSLGQGSPYNEQFF
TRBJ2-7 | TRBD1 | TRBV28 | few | TGTGCCAGCAGGGAACAGGGGGCCTACGAGCAGTACTTC | CASREQGAYEQYF
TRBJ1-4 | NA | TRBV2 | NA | TGTGCCAGCAACTCGCCGGAGGCAGGCCGAAAACTGTTTTTT | CASNSPEAGRKLFF
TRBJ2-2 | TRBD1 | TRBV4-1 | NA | TGCGCCAGCAGCCAAGAGACCGGGACAGCGAACACCGGGGAGCTGTTTTTT | CASSQETGTANTGELFF
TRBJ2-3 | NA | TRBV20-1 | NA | TGCAGTGCCGCGTTTCTCAATACGCAGTATTTT | CSAAFLNTQYF
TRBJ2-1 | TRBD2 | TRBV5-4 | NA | TGTGCCAGCAGCTTGGCCGGGGGGGCCTACAATGAGCAGTTCTTC | CASSLAGGAYNEQFF
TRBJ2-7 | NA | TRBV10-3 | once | TGTGCCTCAGGAAAATCCTACGAGCAGTACTTC | CASGKSYEQYF
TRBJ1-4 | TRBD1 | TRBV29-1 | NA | TGCAGCGTGCAGGGGGCTTCTAATGAAAAACTGTTTTTT | CSVQGASNEKLFF
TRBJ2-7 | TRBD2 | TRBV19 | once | TGTGCCAGTAGTTATCGACTAGCGGGATACTCCTACGAGCAGTACTTC | CASSYRLAGYSYEQYF
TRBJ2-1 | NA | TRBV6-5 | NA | TGTGCCAGCAGCCGAGTCGGAGGGAATGAGCAGTTCTTC | CASSRVGGNEQFF
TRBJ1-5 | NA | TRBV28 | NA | TGTGCCAGCAGTTTGCCAGGGCAGCCCCAGCATTTT | CASSLPGQPQHF